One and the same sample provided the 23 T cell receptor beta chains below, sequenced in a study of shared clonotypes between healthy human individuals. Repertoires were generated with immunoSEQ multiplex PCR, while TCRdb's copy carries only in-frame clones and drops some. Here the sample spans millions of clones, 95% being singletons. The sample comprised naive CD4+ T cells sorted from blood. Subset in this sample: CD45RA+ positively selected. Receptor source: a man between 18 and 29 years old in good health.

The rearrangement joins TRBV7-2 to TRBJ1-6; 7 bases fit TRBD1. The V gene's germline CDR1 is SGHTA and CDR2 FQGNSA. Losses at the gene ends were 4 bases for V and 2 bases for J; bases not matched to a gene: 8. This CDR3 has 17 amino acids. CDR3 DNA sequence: TGTGCCAGCAGCTCCCGACAGGGTGGCCCCTATAATTCACCCCTCCACTTT. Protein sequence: CASSSRQGGPYNSPLHF.

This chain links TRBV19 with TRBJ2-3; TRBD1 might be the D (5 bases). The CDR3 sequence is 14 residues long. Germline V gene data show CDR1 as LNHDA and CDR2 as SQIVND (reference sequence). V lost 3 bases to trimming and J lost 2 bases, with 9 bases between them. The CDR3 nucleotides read TGTGCCAGTAGTATCACAGGAGTCACAGATACGCAGTATTTT. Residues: CASSITGVTDTQYF.

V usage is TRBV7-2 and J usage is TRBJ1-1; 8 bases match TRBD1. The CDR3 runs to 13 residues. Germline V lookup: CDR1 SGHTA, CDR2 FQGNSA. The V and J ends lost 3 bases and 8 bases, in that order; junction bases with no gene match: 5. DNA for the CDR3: TGTGCCAGCAGCTTCACAGGGGGGATAGAAGCTTTCTTT. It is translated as CASSFTGGIEAFF.

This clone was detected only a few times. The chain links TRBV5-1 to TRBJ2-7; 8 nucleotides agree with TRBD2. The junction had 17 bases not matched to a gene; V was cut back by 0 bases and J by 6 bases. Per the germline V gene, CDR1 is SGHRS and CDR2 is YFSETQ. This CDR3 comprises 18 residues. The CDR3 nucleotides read TGCGCCAGCAGCTTGGCCCCCTCGGGAGGGGCCCAGTGGGGCGAGCAGTACTTC. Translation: CASSLAPSGGAQWGEQYF. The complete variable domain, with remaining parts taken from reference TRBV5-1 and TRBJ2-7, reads KAGVTQTPRYLIKTRGQQVTLSCSPISGHRSVSWYQQTPGQGLQFLFEYFSETQRNKGNFPGRFSGRQFSNSRSEMNVSTLELGDSALYLCASSLAPSGGAQWGEQYFGPGTRLTVT.

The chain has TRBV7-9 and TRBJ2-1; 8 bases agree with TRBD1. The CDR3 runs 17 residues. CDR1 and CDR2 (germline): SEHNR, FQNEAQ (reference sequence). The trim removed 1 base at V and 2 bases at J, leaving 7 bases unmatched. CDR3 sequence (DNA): TGTGCCAGCAGCTTAGATGGGACAGGACGCACCTACAATGAGCAGTTCTTC. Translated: CASSLDGTGRTYNEQFF.

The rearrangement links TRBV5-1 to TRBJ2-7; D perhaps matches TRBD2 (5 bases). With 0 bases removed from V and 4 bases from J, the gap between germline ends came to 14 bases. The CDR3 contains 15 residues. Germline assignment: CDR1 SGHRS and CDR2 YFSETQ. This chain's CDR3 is CASSLGGLGEYEQYF. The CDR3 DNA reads TGCGCCAGCAGCTTGGGCGGGCTCGGTGAGTACGAGCAGTACTTC.

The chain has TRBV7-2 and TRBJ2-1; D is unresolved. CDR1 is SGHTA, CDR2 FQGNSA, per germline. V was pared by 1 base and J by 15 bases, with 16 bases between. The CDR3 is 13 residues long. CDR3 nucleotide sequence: TGTGCCAGCAGCTTAGAAAGCCTCTTAACCTGGTTCTTC. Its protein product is CASSLESLLTWFF.

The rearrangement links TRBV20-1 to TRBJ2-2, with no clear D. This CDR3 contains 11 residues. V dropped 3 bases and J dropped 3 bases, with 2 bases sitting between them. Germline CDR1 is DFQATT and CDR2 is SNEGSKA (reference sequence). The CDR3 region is CSASHTGELFF. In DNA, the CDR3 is TGCAGTGCTAGCCACACCGGGGAGCTGTTTTTT.

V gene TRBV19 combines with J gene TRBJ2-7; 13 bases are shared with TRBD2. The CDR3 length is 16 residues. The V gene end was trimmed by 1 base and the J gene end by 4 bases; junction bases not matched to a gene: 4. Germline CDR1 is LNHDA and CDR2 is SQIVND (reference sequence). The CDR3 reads CASSIATGLAGYEQYF. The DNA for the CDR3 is TGTGCCAGTAGTATAGCCACGGGACTAGCGGGATACGAGCAGTACTTC.

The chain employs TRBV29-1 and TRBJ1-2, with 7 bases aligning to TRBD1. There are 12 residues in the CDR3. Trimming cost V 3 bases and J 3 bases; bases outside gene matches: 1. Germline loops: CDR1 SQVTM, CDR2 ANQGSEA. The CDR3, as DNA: TGCAGCGTTGAGGGACAGCACTATGGCTACACCTTC. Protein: CSVEGQHYGYTF.

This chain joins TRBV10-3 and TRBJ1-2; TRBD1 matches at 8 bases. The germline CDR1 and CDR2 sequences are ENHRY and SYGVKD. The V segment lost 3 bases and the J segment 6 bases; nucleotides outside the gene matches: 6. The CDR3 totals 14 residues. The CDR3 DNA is TGTGCCATCAGTGAAGGGACAGGTGTCCATGGCTACACCTTC. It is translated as CAISEGTGVHGYTF.

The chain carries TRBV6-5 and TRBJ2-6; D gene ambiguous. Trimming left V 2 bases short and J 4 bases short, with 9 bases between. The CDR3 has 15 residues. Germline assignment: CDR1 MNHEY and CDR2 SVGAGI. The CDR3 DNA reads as TGTGCCAGCAGTTACCTTAGGGCCGGGGCCAACGTCCTGACTTTC. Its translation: CASSYLRAGANVLTF.

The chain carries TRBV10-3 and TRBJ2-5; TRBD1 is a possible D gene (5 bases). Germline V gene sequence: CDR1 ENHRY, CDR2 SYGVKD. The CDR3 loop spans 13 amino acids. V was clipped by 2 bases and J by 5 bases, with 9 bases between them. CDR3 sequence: CAISEGRAETQYF. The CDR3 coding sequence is TGTGCCATCAGTGAGGGCAGGGCGGAGACCCAGTACTTC.

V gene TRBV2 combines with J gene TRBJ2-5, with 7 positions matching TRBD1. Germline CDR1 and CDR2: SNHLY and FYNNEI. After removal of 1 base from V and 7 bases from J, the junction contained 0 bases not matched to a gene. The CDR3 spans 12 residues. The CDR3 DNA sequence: TGTGCCAGCAGTGAAGAGGGGGCGACCCAGTACTTC. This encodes CASSEEGATQYF.

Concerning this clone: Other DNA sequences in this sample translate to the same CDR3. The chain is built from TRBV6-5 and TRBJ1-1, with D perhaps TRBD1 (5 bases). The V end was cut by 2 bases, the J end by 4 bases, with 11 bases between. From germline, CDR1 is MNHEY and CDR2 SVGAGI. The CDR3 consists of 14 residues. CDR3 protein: CASSYRQGGTEAFF. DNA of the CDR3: TGTGCCAGCAGTTACAGGCAGGGAGGCACTGAAGCTTTCTTT.

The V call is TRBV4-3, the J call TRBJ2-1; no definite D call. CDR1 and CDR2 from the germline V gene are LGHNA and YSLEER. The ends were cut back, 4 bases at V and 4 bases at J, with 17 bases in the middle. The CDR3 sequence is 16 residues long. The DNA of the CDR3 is TGCGCCAGCAGCCCCGAGGAGAGCGTCCGGTACAATGAGCAGTTCTTC. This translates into CASSPEESVRYNEQFF.

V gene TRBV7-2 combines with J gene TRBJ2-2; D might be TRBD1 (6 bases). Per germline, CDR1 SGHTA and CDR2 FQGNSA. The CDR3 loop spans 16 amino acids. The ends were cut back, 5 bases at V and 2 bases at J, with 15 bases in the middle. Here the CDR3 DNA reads TGTGCCAGCAGCCCAGCTTGGGGGCTAAACACCGGGGAGCTGTTTTTT. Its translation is CASSPAWGLNTGELFF.

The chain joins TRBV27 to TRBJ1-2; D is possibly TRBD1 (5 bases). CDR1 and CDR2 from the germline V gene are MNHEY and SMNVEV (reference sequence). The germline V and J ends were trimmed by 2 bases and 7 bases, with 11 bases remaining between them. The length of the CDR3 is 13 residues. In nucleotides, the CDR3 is TGTGCCAGCAGTTTAGGGGGAGGCTCTGGCTACACCTTC. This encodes CASSLGGGSGYTF.

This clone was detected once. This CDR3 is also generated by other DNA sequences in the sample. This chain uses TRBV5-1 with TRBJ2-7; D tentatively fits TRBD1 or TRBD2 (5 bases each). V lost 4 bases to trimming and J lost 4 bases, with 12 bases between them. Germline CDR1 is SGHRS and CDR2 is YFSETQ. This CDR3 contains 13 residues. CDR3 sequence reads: CASSRDGPYEQYF. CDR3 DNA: TGCGCCAGCAGCCGGGACGGACCATACGAGCAGTACTTC.

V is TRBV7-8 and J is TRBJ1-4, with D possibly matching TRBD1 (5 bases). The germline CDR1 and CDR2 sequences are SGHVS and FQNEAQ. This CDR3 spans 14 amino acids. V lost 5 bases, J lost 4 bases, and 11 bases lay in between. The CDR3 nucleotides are TGTGCCAGCAGCCCGAGACAGATTAATGAAAAACTGTTTTTT. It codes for CASSPRQINEKLFF.

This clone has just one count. The CDR3 is CASSLAAGTGYTF. DNA for the CDR3: TGCGCCAGCAGCTTGGCGGCAGGGACTGGCTACACCTTC. J is TRBJ1-2 and V is TRBV5-1; possible D gene TRBD1, 5 bases. Germline assignment: CDR1 SGHRS and CDR2 YFSETQ. The CDR3 runs to 13 residues. V was shortened by 0 bases and J by 7 bases, with 10 bases between the two germline ends.

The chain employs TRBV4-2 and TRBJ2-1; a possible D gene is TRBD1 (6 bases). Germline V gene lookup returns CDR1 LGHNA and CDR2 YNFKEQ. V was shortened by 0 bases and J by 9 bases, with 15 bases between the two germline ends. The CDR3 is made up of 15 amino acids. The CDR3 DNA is TGTGCCAGCAGCCAAGATCCCGGGACAACGATTGAGCAGTTCTTC. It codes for CASSQDPGTTIEQFF.

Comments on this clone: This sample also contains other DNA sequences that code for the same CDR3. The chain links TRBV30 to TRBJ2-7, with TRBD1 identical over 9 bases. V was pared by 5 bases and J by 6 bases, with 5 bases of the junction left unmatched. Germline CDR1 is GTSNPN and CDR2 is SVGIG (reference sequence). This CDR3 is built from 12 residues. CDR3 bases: TGTGCCTGGTCCGGGACAGGGTTCGAGCAGTACTTC. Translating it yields CAWSGTGFEQYF. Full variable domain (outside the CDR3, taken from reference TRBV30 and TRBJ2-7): SQTIHQWPATLVQPVGSPLSLECTVEGTSNPNLYWYRQAAGRGLQLLFYSVGIGQISSEVPQNLSASRPQDRQFILSSKKLLLSDSGFYLCAWSGTGFEQYFGPGTRLTVT.